The 31 T cell receptor beta chains presented below share a single source sample, sequenced in a study of CD8 T cells in ankylosing spondylitis. Points from the study as a whole: Blood from ankylosing spondylitis patients appeared to carry a characteristic roughly eight-variant TCR beta motif.

MiXCR, applied by TCRdb to the 5' RACE reads, yields one record per CDR3 protein. The sample lists fewer than 550,000 distinct CDR3 sequences, approximately 5.3% seen once, with approximately 3.5% in the top ten. These TCRs' antigens remain unknown. Input material: blood, either unsorted or a sorted T cell fraction (not recorded which). Every receptor here comes from a male donor with ankylosing spondylitis.

This clonotype has ten or more counts. The gene calls are TRBV5-1 and TRBJ1-4, with D perhaps TRBD1 (6 bases). CDR1 is SGHRS and CDR2 is YFSETQ in the germline V gene. Between the trimmed V and J ends, which lost 2 bases and 7 bases, there was a span of 15 bases. The length of the CDR3 is 15 residues. The CDR3 region has the DNA TGCGCCAGCAGCTTTGGTGACCCGGACAGTGAAAAACTGTTTTTT. Protein product: CASSFGDPDSEKLFF.

This clonotype was seen many times. This chain joins TRBV10-1 and TRBJ2-5; D perhaps matches TRBD2 (6 bases). The CDR3 consists of 15 residues. Germline V gene sequence: CDR1 WNHNN, CDR2 SYGVQD (reference sequence). The V end was cut by 7 bases, the J end by 5 bases, with 20 bases between. The CDR3 reads CASKSGSLEGETQYF. The CDR3 DNA follows: TGCGCCAGCAAATCCGGGAGCCTGGAGGGGGAGACCCAGTACTTC.

The sample holds a few counts of this clonotype. The V gene is TRBV18, the J gene TRBJ2-1; D gene uncertain. Germline loops: CDR1 KGHSH, CDR2 LQKENI. Trimming took off 3 bases at V and 7 bases at J, with 10 bases between the two ends. The CDR3 is made up of 13 amino acids. The CDR3 loop reads CASSPIQANEQFF. DNA for the CDR3: TGTGCCAGCTCACCGATCCAAGCGAATGAGCAGTTCTTC.

Only a few counts were recorded for this clonotype. The gene calls are TRBV4-1 and TRBJ2-1; D gene ambiguous. Germline V lookup: CDR1 MGHRA, CDR2 YSYEKL. The CDR3 extends over 17 amino acids. Trimming left V 1 base short and J 0 bases short, with 13 bases between. The CDR3 reads CASSQAPGLSSYNEQFF. DNA of the CDR3: TGCGCCAGCAGCCAAGCCCCGGGCCTTAGCTCCTACAATGAGCAGTTCTTC.

This clonotype occurred many times. The chain recombines TRBV7-6 with TRBJ1-1; D possibly corresponds to TRBD1 (5 bases). Trimming shortened V by 11 bases and J by 6 bases, and 13 bases separated the two germline ends. Germline V gives CDR1 SGHVS, CDR2 FNYEAQ. The CDR3 is 11 residues long. The CDR3 here is CAARDGSEAFF. CDR3 in DNA: TGTGCCGCAAGGGACGGGTCTGAAGCTTTCTTT.

This clonotype turned up a few times. The chain joins TRBV9 to TRBJ2-3; 10 nucleotides line up with TRBD2. V lost 2 bases to trimming and J lost 4 bases; unmatched junction nucleotides: 10. The CDR3 sequence is 17 residues long. Germline lookup yields CDR1 SGDLS and CDR2 YYNGEE. The CDR3 coding sequence is TGTGCCAGCAGCGTCCCTTCAGCGGGGGGGTTGGCAGATACGCAGTATTTT. Protein sequence: CASSVPSAGGLADTQYF.

This clonotype was observed many times. The chain joins TRBV10-3 to TRBJ1-2; the D gene is possibly TRBD1 (5 bases). Trimming removed 4 bases from V and 5 bases from J, with 11 bases in between. Looked up from germline, CDR1 is ENHRY and CDR2 is SYGVKD. The CDR3 sequence is 13 residues long. Written as DNA, the CDR3 is TGTGCCATCAGTGGGGACGCAGCTTATGGCTACACCTTC. It codes for CAISGDAAYGYTF.

This clonotype was seen repeatedly, ten times or more. The DNA of the CDR3 is TGCAGTGCTCCTCCTATAGCACGCACAGATACGCAGTATTTT. As protein: CSAPPIARTDTQYF. The rearrangement joins TRBV20-1 to TRBJ2-3; D unresolved. The germline CDR1 and CDR2 sequences are DFQATT and SNEGSKA (reference sequence). CDR3 length equals 14 residues. The V gene lost 5 bases and the J gene lost 1 base, with 13 bases spanning the gap.

The sample holds many counts of this clonotype. CDR3 loop: CAISTPTGVTDTQYF. CDR3 in DNA: TGTGCCATCAGTACCCCGACAGGGGTGACAGATACGCAGTATTTT. V usage is TRBV10-3 and J usage is TRBJ2-3, with 8 bases fitting TRBD1. V was clipped by 5 bases and J by 3 bases; unmatched bases: 7. Looked up from germline, CDR1 is ENHRY and CDR2 is SYGVKD. The CDR3 is made up of 15 amino acids.

This clonotype was counted at least ten times. Here the CDR3 DNA reads TGCGCCAGCAGCGGGACTACGAACACCGGGGAGCTGTTTTTT. This sequence encodes CASSGTTNTGELFF. V is TRBV10-1 and J is TRBJ2-2; 7 nucleotides agree with TRBD2. CDR1 and CDR2 (germline): WNHNN, SYGVQD (reference sequence). V was pared by 6 bases and J by 0 bases, with 1 base of the junction left unmatched. This CDR3 is 14 amino acids long.

This clonotype was detected a few times. The V and J genes are TRBV30 and TRBJ2-2; D call uncertain. This CDR3 comprises 14 residues. The V end lost 0 bases, the J end lost 1 base, and 6 bases lay between the germline ends. The V gene's germline CDR1 is GTSNPN and CDR2 SVGIG (reference sequence). DNA for the CDR3: TGTGCCTGGAGTGTTGCCAGGAACACCGGGGAGCTGTTTTTT. Protein product: CAWSVARNTGELFF.

In its sample, this clonotype was seen many times. J is TRBJ1-1 and V is TRBV12-3 or TRBV12-4; D ambiguous. This CDR3 spans 13 amino acids. With 11 bases removed from V and 4 bases from J, the gap between germline ends came to 17 bases. CDR3 protein: CAENTQGRTEAFF. CDR3 nucleotide sequence: TGTGCCGAAAACACCCAAGGGCGCACTGAAGCTTTCTTT.

V gene TRBV6-5 combines with J gene TRBJ2-1; 8 bases map to TRBD1. V gave up 2 bases and J gave up 1 base; unmatched junction bases: 4. The germline CDR1 and CDR2 sequences are MNHEY and SVGAGI. CDR3 length: 16 residues. The CDR3 nucleotides read TGTGCCAGCAGTTACCGATGGACAGGGTCCTACAATGAGCAGTTCTTC. Translated: CASSYRWTGSYNEQFF.

There are a few counts of this clonotype. This chain joins TRBV20-1 and TRBJ2-7, with TRBD2 identical over 7 bases. The CDR3 length is 16 residues. V was clipped by 0 bases and J by 2 bases; unmatched bases: 10. Germline V gene data show CDR1 as DFQATT and CDR2 as SNEGSKA (reference sequence). The CDR3: CSARDLRGVRPYEQYF. DNA of the CDR3: TGCAGTGCTAGAGATTTACGGGGGGTTCGCCCCTACGAGCAGTACTTC.

The chain has TRBV7-2 and TRBJ2-4; 9 bases are shared with TRBD1. Germline CDR1 reads SGHTA; CDR2 reads FQGNSA. The CDR3 sequence is 14 residues long. With 5 bases clipped from V and 9 bases from J, the junction kept 8 bases outside the gene matches. The chain's CDR3 is CASSPGQGSRIQYF. Written as DNA, the CDR3 is TGTGCCAGCAGCCCGGGACAGGGTTCTCGCATTCAGTACTTC.

This clonotype has ten or more counts. This chain links TRBV3-1 with TRBJ1-3; D is uncertain. V dropped 3 bases and J dropped 3 bases, with 9 bases sitting between them. The CDR3 totals 14 residues. Germline loops: CDR1 LGHDT, CDR2 YNNKEL (reference sequence). The chain's CDR3 is CASSQGSVGNTIYF. The CDR3 nucleotides read TGTGCCAGCAGCCAGGGATCAGTTGGAAACACCATATATTTT. The variable domain in full, completed from reference TRBV3-1 and TRBJ1-3, reads DTAVSQTPKYLVTQMGNDKSIKCEQNLGHDTMYWYKQDSKKFLKIMFSYNNKELIINETVPNRFSPKSPDKAHLNLHINSLELGDSAVYFCASSQGSVGNTIYFGEGSWLTVV.

This clonotype has at least ten counts. The genes are TRBV6-1 and TRBJ1-5, with D unresolved. Germline V gene sequence: CDR1 MNHNS, CDR2 SASEGT. This CDR3 is built from 15 residues. Trimming left V 3 bases short and J 0 bases short, with 9 bases between. CDR3 loop: CASSDRADSNQPQHF. CDR3 nucleotides: TGTGCCAGCAGTGATCGGGCGGATAGCAATCAGCCCCAGCATTTT.

The V gene is TRBV27, the J gene TRBJ1-5; no reliable D call. V lost 4 bases to trimming and J lost 0 bases, with 10 bases between them. Germline-derived CDR1 and CDR2 are MNHEY and SMNVEV (reference sequence). This CDR3 has 15 amino acids. CDR3 nucleotide sequence: TGTGCCAGCAGTTCGGGAGTGAATAGCAATCAGCCCCAGCATTTT. Residues: CASSSGVNSNQPQHF.

V and J are TRBV29-1 and TRBJ2-7; possibly TRBD1 for D (6 bases). CDR1 is SQVTM, CDR2 ANQGSEA, per germline. The CDR3 is 12 residues long. Trimming shortened V by 4 bases and J by 5 bases, and 12 bases separated the two germline ends. The CDR3 nucleotides are TGCAGCGTTGGAAGGCCAGGGGACGAGCAGTACTTC. This translates into CSVGRPGDEQYF.

The chain joins TRBV5-1 to TRBJ2-3; 8 bases line up with TRBD1. Germline CDR1 reads SGHRS; CDR2 reads YFSETQ. V lost 4 bases and J lost 3; bases outside the gene matches: 10. This CDR3 has 16 amino acids. CDR3 DNA: TGCGCCAGCAGCAGCTCAGGCAGGGGGCCAACAGATACGCAGTATTTT. It is translated as CASSSSGRGPTDTQYF.

This clonotype was seen at least ten times. The chain carries TRBV19 and TRBJ2-1; D is possibly TRBD1 (6 bases). Trimming took 0 bases from V and 4 from J, leaving 13 bases between them. This CDR3 has 16 residues. Germline V CDR1 and CDR2: LNHDA, SQIVND (reference sequence). CDR3 DNA: TGTGCCAGTAGTATAGATCCTAGGGGGATTTACAATGAGCAGTTCTTC. As protein: CASSIDPRGIYNEQFF.

In this sample, this clonotype turned up many times. The rearrangement joins TRBV5-1 to TRBJ2-2; TRBD1 aligns across 8 bases. Germline CDR1 SGHRS, CDR2 YFSETQ. The CDR3 has 17 residues. Germline trimming cut 1 base from V and 3 bases from J; bases unmatched to any gene: 8. Here the CDR3 reads CASSLNPRGPYTGELFF. CDR3 in DNA: TGCGCCAGCAGCTTGAACCCCAGGGGGCCTTACACCGGGGAGCTGTTTTTT.

This clonotype was counted ten times or more. The J gene is TRBJ2-1, the V gene TRBV20-1, with D tentatively TRBD2 (5 bases). The CDR3 is 14 amino acids. Between the trimmed V and J ends, which lost 1 base and 7 bases, there was a span of 14 bases. Germline V CDR1 and CDR2: DFQATT, SNEGSKA (reference sequence). The CDR3 loop is CSARAGNRRNEQFF. The DNA of the CDR3 is TGCAGTGCTAGAGCCGGCAATAGGAGGAATGAGCAGTTCTTC.

This chain connects TRBV6-5 to TRBJ2-1; 13 bases fit TRBD2. V trimming: 4 bases; J trimming: 8 bases; junction bases outside the gene matches: 5. Germline lookup yields CDR1 MNHEY and CDR2 SVGAGI. This CDR3 contains 15 residues. The CDR3 protein is CASSWTSGSVDEQFF. CDR3 nucleotides: TGTGCCAGCAGTTGGACTAGCGGGAGTGTGGATGAGCAGTTCTTC.

This clonotype was counted at least ten times. This chain joins TRBV9 and TRBJ1-3; D is possibly TRBD1 (5 bases). CDR1 is SGDLS, CDR2 YYNGEE, per germline. The CDR3 is made up of 16 amino acids. Trimming removed 0 bases at V and 2 bases at J, with 12 bases between. Written as DNA, the CDR3 is TGTGCCAGCAGCGTAGGGGGGAGAGGGGCTGGAAACACCATATATTTT. The encoded protein is CASSVGGRGAGNTIYF.

This clonotype has a count of ten or more. One junction end does not reproduce the germline sequence, and a read error may be involved. This chain connects TRBV12-3 or TRBV12-4 to TRBJ1-4; TRBD1 matches 9 bases. The CDR3 extends over 13 amino acids. The CDR3 reads CATRTGENGKLFF. The CDR3 DNA reads as TGTGCCACCAGGACAGGGGAGAATGGAAAACTGTTTTTT.

This clonotype came up many times. The chain employs TRBV11-2 and TRBJ1-4; 7 bases align to TRBD1. Looked up from germline, CDR1 is SGHAT and CDR2 is FQNNGV. The V segment lost 5 bases and the J segment 6 bases; nucleotides outside the gene matches: 9. The length of the CDR3 is 15 residues. Here the CDR3 reads CASSPAGGFDEKLFF. The CDR3 DNA sequence: TGTGCCAGCAGCCCGGCAGGGGGATTTGATGAAAAACTGTTTTTT.

The sample holds many counts of this clonotype. CDR3: CASSSDRVGGTQYF. The CDR3 DNA is TGTGCCAGCAGTTCGGACAGGGTCGGGGGGACCCAGTACTTC. V usage is TRBV12-3 or TRBV12-4 and J usage is TRBJ2-5, with 8 bases lining up with TRBD1. There are 14 residues in the CDR3. J gave up 7 bases and V 4 bases, and 8 bases lay outside the gene matches.

This clonotype was picked up a small number of times. The CDR3 is CASSLRALNTGELFF. The CDR3 coding sequence is TGTGCCAGCAGCTTACGGGCCCTGAACACCGGGGAGCTGTTTTTT. The chain joins TRBV7-9 to TRBJ2-2; no clear D gene. CDR1 SEHNR and CDR2 FQNEAQ come from the germline V gene (reference sequence). The CDR3 spans 15 residues. The germline V and J ends were trimmed by 2 bases and 1 base, with 8 bases remaining between them.

This clonotype was observed at least ten times. The CDR3 loop is CAISESSETQYF. The CDR3 DNA reads TGTGCCATCAGTGAGTCGTCCGAGACCCAGTACTTC. The V call is TRBV10-3, the J call TRBJ2-5, with D hard to call. CDR1 ENHRY and CDR2 SYGVKD come from the germline V gene. The CDR3 has 12 amino acids. Trimming pared 0 bases from V and 5 bases from J, leaving 4 bases between.

V gene TRBV24-1 combines with J gene TRBJ2-5, with TRBD2 as a possible D gene (6 bases). This CDR3 is built from 13 residues. With 4 bases removed from V and 1 base from J, the gap between germline ends came to 6 bases. CDR1 and CDR2 (germline): KGHDR, SFDVKD. The CDR3 loop reads CATSDGGQETQYF. As DNA, the CDR3 is TGTGCCACCAGTGACGGGGGCCAAGAGACCCAGTACTTC.